This entry lists 19 T cell receptor beta chains sequenced from one sample in a study of blood T cell repertoires in COVID-19. The repertoire was sequenced with immunoSEQ multiplex PCR; TCRdb's copy has only in-frame clones and lacks some. The sample lists around 110,000 clones, over 80% seen once, with roughly 2.4% in the top ten. The sequenced sample consisted of peripheral blood. The receptors derive from a man under 40 with acute or convalescent COVID-19.

V and J are TRBV3-1 (or the pseudogene TRBV3-2) and TRBJ2-1; 7 bases map to TRBD2. The CDR3 has 12 residues. The V gene's germline CDR1 is LGHDT and CDR2 YNNKEL (reference sequence). The V and J ends lost 0 bases and 11 bases, in that order; junction bases with no gene match: 1. The CDR3, as DNA: TGTGCCAGCAGCCAAGAGGGACTACAGCAGTTCTTC. Its translation is CASSQEGLQQFF.

This chain connects TRBV6-5 to TRBJ2-7, with 7 bases identical to TRBD2. The CDR3 sequence is 15 residues long. With 7 bases clipped from V and 2 bases from J, the junction kept 11 bases outside the gene matches. Germline V gives CDR1 MNHEY, CDR2 SVGAGI. The CDR3 here is CASTRGAGTTYEQYV. CDR3 coding DNA: TGTGCCAGCACCCGGGGAGCGGGAACTACCTACGAGCAGTACGTC.

This rearrangement joins TRBV15 to TRBJ2-2; D is unresolved. CDR3 size: 13 residues. Germline V CDR1 and CDR2: LNHNV, YYDKDF (reference sequence). Trimming shortened V by 5 bases and J by 2 bases, and 6 bases separated the two germline ends. CDR3 region: CATSELNTGELFF. DNA for the CDR3: TGTGCCACCAGCGAACTCAACACCGGGGAGCTGTTTTTT.

The chain has TRBV20-1 and TRBJ2-3; D not resolved. CDR1 is DFQATT, CDR2 SNEGSKA, per germline (reference sequence). The V end lost 5 bases, the J end lost 10 bases, and 13 bases lay between the germline ends. CDR3 length: 11 residues. CDR3 DNA: TGCAGTGCTCGCGATGGCGGATCGCAGTATTTT. This gives the protein CSARDGGSQYF.

The chain combines TRBV20-1 with TRBJ1-5; 9 bases map to TRBD1. This CDR3 is built from 15 residues. Germline lookup yields CDR1 DFQATT and CDR2 SNEGSKA (reference sequence). V trimming: 3 bases; J trimming: 5 bases; junction bases outside the gene matches: 8. Here the CDR3 DNA reads TGCAGTGCTAGTTTCGGGACAGGGTTCGATCAGCCCCAGCATTTT. Protein sequence: CSASFGTGFDQPQHF.

This sequence joins TRBV6-1 and TRBJ2-3, with D possibly TRBD2 on 6 matching bases. The CDR3 covers 16 residues. Germline V gene lookup returns CDR1 MNHNS and CDR2 SASEGT. Trimming stripped 2 bases from V and 2 bases from J, with 14 bases between. In nucleotides, the CDR3 is TGTGCCAGCAGTGAAAACTTTAGGGAGGACACAGATACGCAGTATTTT. Encoded protein: CASSENFREDTDTQYF.

The chain is built from TRBV4-3 and TRBJ1-2, with 7 bases aligning to TRBD1. The CDR3 has 14 amino acids. The V gene's germline CDR1 is LGHNA and CDR2 YSLEER. After removal of 4 bases from V and 3 bases from J, the junction contained 5 bases not matched to a gene. As DNA, the CDR3 is TGCGCCAGCAGCCCCGGGACAGCGGACTATGGCTACACCTTC. This gives the protein CASSPGTADYGYTF.

The J gene is TRBJ1-2, the V gene TRBV3-1 (or the pseudogene TRBV3-2); D remains unclear. CDR1 LGHDT and CDR2 YNNKEL come from the germline V gene (reference sequence). The V gene lost 3 bases and the J gene lost 8 bases, with 7 bases spanning the gap. The CDR3 spans 11 residues. The CDR3 coding sequence is TGTGCCAGCAGCCAGATGGCAGGCTACACCTTC. Translated: CASSQMAGYTF.

This chain uses TRBV5-1 with TRBJ2-2; D remains unclear. This CDR3 spans 15 amino acids. Germline V gives CDR1 SGHRS, CDR2 YFSETQ. Trimming pared 5 bases from V and 1 base from J, leaving 12 bases between. Here the CDR3 reads CASSGQAKNTGELFF. The CDR3 DNA sequence: TGCGCCAGCAGTGGGCAGGCGAAGAACACCGGGGAGCTGTTTTTT.

The chain uses TRBV7-9 and TRBJ2-6; D might be TRBD1 (7 bases). Trimming shortened V by 0 bases and J by 0 bases, and 12 bases separated the two germline ends. There are 18 residues in the CDR3. Germline V gene lookup returns CDR1 SEHNR and CDR2 FQNEAQ (reference sequence). As DNA, the CDR3 is TGTGCCAGCAGCTTAGCGGGGGGACAGACCTCTGGGGCCAACGTCCTGACTTTC. It specifies CASSLAGGQTSGANVLTF.

The genes are TRBV10-3 and TRBJ1-2; 11 bases match TRBD1. The length of the CDR3 is 17 residues. Germline CDR1 is ENHRY and CDR2 is SYGVKD. V lost 3 bases, J lost 8 bases, and 14 bases stayed unmatched. The CDR3 loop is CAISETGQGAVIVGYTF. As DNA, the CDR3 is TGTGCCATCAGTGAAACTGGACAGGGGGCTGTGATTGTAGGCTACACCTTC.

The V and J genes are TRBV19 and TRBJ2-1; D possibly corresponds to TRBD2 (5 bases). Trimming shortened V by 0 bases and J by 7 bases, and 13 bases separated the two germline ends. The CDR3 totals 15 residues. Germline loops: CDR1 LNHDA, CDR2 SQIVND (reference sequence). CDR3 amino acids: CASSIDDFRGNEQFF. CDR3 DNA sequence: TGTGCCAGTAGTATAGATGACTTCCGGGGAAATGAGCAGTTCTTC.

The chain couples TRBV4-1 to TRBJ2-5; D possibly corresponds to TRBD2 (5 bases). Germline CDR1 MGHRA, CDR2 YSYEKL. This CDR3 is 16 amino acids long. V shed 1 base and J shed 9 bases, with 21 bases lying between them. The CDR3 region has the DNA TGCGCCAGCAGCCAAGCCTATGGACCCGAGGGTCCAGCCCAGTACTTC. It is translated as CASSQAYGPEGPAQYF.

The count of this clone is one. J is TRBJ1-1 and V is TRBV18; D remains unclear. The germline V gene has CDR1 KGHSH and CDR2 LQKENI. The V gene lost 2 bases and the J gene lost 1 base, with 8 bases spanning the gap. This CDR3 has 14 amino acids. CDR3 sequence: CASSPRLPNTEAFF. The CDR3 region has the DNA TGTGCCAGCTCACCAAGACTCCCGAACACTGAAGCTTTCTTT.

This clone came up a few times. The J gene is TRBJ2-5, the V gene TRBV10-3; 12 positions agree with TRBD2. V lost 10 bases, J lost 5 bases, and 20 bases stayed unmatched. The CDR3 is 18 amino acids. Germline values: CDR1 ENHRY, CDR2 SYGVKD. The CDR3 nucleotides are TGTGCCACCAGAGGGTCGGTAACTAGCGGGAGGAGAGGGGAGACCCAGTACTTC. It translates to CATRGSVTSGRRGETQYF.

This chain joins TRBV6-5 and TRBJ1-5; possibly TRBD1 for D (6 bases). Per the germline V gene, CDR1 is MNHEY and CDR2 is SVGAGI. The CDR3 runs 14 residues. Deletions cut 3 bases from V and 5 bases from J, with 11 bases between. Here the CDR3 reads CASSYSGVDQPQHF. The DNA of the CDR3 is TGTGCCAGCAGTTATTCAGGGGTTGATCAGCCCCAGCATTTT.

The V gene is TRBV6-5, the J gene TRBJ1-2; D gene ambiguous. Germline-derived CDR1 and CDR2 are MNHEY and SVGAGI. Trimming pared 10 bases from V and 2 bases from J, leaving 14 bases between. There are 13 residues in the CDR3. In DNA, the CDR3 is TGTGCCATCTCCTCCGGGGTCAACTATGGCTACACCTTC. It is translated as CAISSGVNYGYTF.

The CDR3 region is CASSLGQGVETQYF. The CDR3 nucleotides are TGCGCCAGCAGCCTAGGACAGGGAGTAGAGACCCAGTACTTC. The chain links TRBV5-1 to TRBJ2-5; 8 nucleotides match TRBD1. The trim removed 4 bases at V and 4 bases at J, leaving 6 bases unmatched. The CDR3 runs to 14 residues. Per germline, CDR1 SGHRS and CDR2 YFSETQ.

The rearrangement links TRBV5-6 to TRBJ2-1, with 8 bases identical to TRBD1. Germline-derived CDR1 and CDR2 are SGHDT and YYEEEE. The CDR3 totals 15 residues. V lost 4 bases to trimming and J lost 6 bases; unmatched junction nucleotides: 9. The CDR3 nucleotides read TGTGCCAGCAGCGGCGGACAGGGTAGAGTCAATGAGCAGTTCTTC. Amino acid sequence: CASSGGQGRVNEQFF. Using reference TRBV5-6 and TRBJ2-1 for the parts outside the CDR3, the full variable domain is DAGVTQSPTHLIKTRGQQVTLRCSPKSGHDTVSWYQQALGQGPQFIFQYYEEEERQRGNFPDRFSGHQFPNYSSELNVNALLLGDSALYLCASSGGQGRVNEQFFGPGTRLTVL.